The present TCR beta chain was sequenced within a study of blood T cell repertoires in COVID-19. Study in general: Nucleic acid was either cDNA or gDNA, and it came from T cells, B-cell-depleted T cells, or PBMCs.

Libraries were prepared by immunoSEQ multiplex PCR; TCRdb keeps only in-frame clonotypes and omits some of them. The sample records about 190,000 clones, around nine tenths being singletons. This receptor was taken from a woman in her 70s with COVID-19, enrolled during active disease. Sequencing was done on a sample of peripheral blood.

The CDR3: CASSSQTSGQYEQYF. Written as DNA, the CDR3 is TGTGCCAGCAGCTCTCAGACTAGCGGGCAATACGAGCAGTACTTC. J is TRBJ2-7 and V is TRBV7-6, with TRBD2 matching over 10 bases. The CDR3 is made up of 15 amino acids. Unmatched junction bases numbered 7, after V lost 4 bases and J lost 4 bases. Germline-derived CDR1 and CDR2 are SGHVS and FNYEAQ.